The T cell receptor (beta chain) under discussion was sequenced for a study of early T cells in non-severe SARS-CoV-2 infection. This clonotype showed up just a few times. MiXCR, applied by TCRdb to the 5' RACE reads, yields one record per CDR3 protein. Found here are tens of thousands of distinct CDR3 sequences, 12% of them singletons; the top ten hold about 6.5%. This CDR3 region has 15 residues. The V segment lost 3 bases and the J segment 4 bases; nucleotides outside the gene matches: 8. Per the germline V gene, CDR1 is KGHDR and CDR2 is SFDVKD. Sequenced sample: whole blood. The clonotype comes from an adult who was a healthcare worker with PCR-confirmed SARS-CoV-2 infection or an uninfected control (not recorded which). This chain joins TRBV24-1 and TRBJ2-7; 7 bases line up with TRBD2. Here the CDR3 reads CATSDPLAADYEQYF. The CDR3 nucleotides read TGTGCCACCAGTGATCCGCTAGCGGCAGATTACGAGCAGTACTTC.